This entry is about one T cell receptor (beta chain). The data derive from a study of technical replicates of blood from a few donors. Clones were read by immunoSEQ multiplex PCR, and TCRdb kept only the in-frame ones, dropping some. This table has 75,000 to 90,000 clones, 90% to 95% appearing once. With 2 bases clipped from V and 0 bases from J, the junction kept 11 bases outside the gene matches. Germline V gene data show CDR1 as SNHLY and CDR2 as FYNNEI. The CDR3 is 20 amino acids. V is TRBV2 and J is TRBJ2-1; TRBD2 aligns across 12 bases. Sample: T cells isolated from PBMCs. The source is a human donor in good health. The CDR3 loop is CASSEYPWTSGMSSYNEQFF. The CDR3 DNA is TGTGCCAGCAGTGAATATCCGTGGACTAGCGGGATGAGCTCCTACAATGAGCAGTTCTTC.